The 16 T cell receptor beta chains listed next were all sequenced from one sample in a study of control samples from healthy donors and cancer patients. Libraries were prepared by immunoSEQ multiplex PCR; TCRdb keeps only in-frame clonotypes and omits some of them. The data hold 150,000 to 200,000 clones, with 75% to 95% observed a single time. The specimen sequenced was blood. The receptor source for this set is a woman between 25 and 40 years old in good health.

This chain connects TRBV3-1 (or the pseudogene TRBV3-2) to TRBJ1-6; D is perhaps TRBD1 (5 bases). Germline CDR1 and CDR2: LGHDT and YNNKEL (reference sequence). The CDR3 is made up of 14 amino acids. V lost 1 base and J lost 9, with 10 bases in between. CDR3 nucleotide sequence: TGTGCCAGCAGCCAAGTAGGGGATGGTTCACCCCTCCACTTT. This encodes CASSQVGDGSPLHF.

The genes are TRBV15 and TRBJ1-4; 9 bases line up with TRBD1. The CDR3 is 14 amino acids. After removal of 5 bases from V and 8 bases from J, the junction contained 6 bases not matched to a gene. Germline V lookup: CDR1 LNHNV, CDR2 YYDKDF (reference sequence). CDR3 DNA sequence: TGTGCCACCAGCGTACAGGGGGCGAAGGAAAAACTGTTTTTT. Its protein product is CATSVQGAKEKLFF.

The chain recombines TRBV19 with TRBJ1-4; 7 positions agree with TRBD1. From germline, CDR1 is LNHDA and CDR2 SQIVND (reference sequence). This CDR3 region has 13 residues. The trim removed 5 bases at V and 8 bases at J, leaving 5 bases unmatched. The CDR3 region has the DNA TGTGCCAGTAGTGCTACAGGGGAAGAAAAACTGTTTTTT. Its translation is CASSATGEEKLFF.

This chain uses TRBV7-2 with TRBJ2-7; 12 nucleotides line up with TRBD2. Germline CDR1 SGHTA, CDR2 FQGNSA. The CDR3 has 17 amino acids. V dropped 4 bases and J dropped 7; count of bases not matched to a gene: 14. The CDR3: CASSSSWASGRAGEQYF. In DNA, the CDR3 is TGTGCCAGCAGCTCAAGTTGGGCTAGCGGGAGGGCGGGTGAGCAGTACTTC. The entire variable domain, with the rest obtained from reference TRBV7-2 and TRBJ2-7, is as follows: GAGVSQSPSNKVTEKGKDVELRCDPISGHTALYWYRQSLGQGLEFLIYFQGNSAPDKSGLPSDRFSAERTGGSVSTLTIQRTQQEDSAVYLCASSSSWASGRAGEQYFGPGTRLTVT.

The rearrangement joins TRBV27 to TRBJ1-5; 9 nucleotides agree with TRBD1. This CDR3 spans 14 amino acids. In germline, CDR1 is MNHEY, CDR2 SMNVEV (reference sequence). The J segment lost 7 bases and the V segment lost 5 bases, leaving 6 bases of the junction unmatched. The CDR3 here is CASSPGQGRQPQHF. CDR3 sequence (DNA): TGTGCCAGCAGTCCCGGACAGGGGAGGCAGCCCCAGCATTTT.

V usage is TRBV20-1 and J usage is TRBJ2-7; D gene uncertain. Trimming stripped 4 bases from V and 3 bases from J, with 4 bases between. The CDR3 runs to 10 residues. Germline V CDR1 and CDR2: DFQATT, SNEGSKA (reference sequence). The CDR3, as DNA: TGCAGTGCTACTGGCTACGAGCAGTACTTC. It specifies CSATGYEQYF.

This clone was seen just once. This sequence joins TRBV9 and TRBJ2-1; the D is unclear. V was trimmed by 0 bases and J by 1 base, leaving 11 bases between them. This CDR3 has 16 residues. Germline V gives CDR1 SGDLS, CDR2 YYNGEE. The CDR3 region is CASSVAAQLSYNEQFF. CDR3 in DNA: TGTGCCAGCAGCGTAGCGGCACAACTTTCCTACAATGAGCAGTTCTTC.

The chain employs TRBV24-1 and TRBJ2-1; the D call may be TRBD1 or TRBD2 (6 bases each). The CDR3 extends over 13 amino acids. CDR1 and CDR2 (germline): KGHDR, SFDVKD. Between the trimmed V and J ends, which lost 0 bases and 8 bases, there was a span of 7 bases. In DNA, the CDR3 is TGTGCCACCAGTGATTTGGGGGGGCATGAGCAGTTCTTC. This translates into CATSDLGGHEQFF.

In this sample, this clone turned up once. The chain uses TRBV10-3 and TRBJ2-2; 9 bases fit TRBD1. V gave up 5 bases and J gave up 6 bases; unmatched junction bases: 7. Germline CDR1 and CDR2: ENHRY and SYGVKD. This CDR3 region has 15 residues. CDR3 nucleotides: TGTGCCATCAGTCCCGGGACAGGGTCTGCCGGGGAGCTGTTTTTT. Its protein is CAISPGTGSAGELFF.

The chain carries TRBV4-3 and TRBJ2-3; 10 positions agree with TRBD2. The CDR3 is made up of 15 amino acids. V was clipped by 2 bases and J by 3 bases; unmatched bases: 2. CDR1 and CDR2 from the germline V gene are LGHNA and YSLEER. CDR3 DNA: TGCGCCAGCAGCCAAACTAGCGGGACAACAGATACGCAGTATTTT. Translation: CASSQTSGTTDTQYF.

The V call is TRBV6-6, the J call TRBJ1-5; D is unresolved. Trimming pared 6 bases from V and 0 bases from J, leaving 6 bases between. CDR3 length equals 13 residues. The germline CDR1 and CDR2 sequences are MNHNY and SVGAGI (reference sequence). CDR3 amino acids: CASRRDSNQPQHF. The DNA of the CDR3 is TGTGCCAGCAGAAGGGATAGCAATCAGCCCCAGCATTTT.

The DNA for the CDR3 is TGTGCCAGCAGTTACGGGACAGGGGAGGACGAGCAGTACTTC. It is translated as CASSYGTGEDEQYF. The J gene is TRBJ2-7, the V gene TRBV6-6, with 10 bases aligning to TRBD1. Unmatched junction bases numbered 3, after V lost 2 bases and J lost 5 bases. The CDR3 spans 14 residues. Germline values: CDR1 MNHNY, CDR2 SVGAGI (reference sequence).

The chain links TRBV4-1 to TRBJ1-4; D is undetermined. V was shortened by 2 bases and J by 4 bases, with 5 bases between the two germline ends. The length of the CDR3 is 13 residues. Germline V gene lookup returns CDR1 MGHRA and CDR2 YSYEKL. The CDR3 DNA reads TGCGCCAGCAGCCAACTGATTAATGAAAAACTGTTTTTT. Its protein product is CASSQLINEKLFF.

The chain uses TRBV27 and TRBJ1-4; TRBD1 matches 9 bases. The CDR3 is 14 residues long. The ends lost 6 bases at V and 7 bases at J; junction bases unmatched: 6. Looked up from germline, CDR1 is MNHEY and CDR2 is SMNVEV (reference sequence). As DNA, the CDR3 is TGTGCCAGCAGCGCCGGGACAGGGTTTGAAAAACTGTTTTTT. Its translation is CASSAGTGFEKLFF.

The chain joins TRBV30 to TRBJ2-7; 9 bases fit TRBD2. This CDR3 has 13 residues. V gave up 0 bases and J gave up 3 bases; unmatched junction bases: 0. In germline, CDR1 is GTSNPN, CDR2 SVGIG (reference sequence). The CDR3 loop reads CAWSVLAGYEQYF. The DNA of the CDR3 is TGTGCCTGGAGTGTACTAGCGGGCTACGAGCAGTACTTC.

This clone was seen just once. DNA of the CDR3: TGTGCCAGCAGTTATGGGGGGGGAGCTTTCTTT. Its protein is CASSYGGGAFF. This chain links TRBV6-2 or TRBV6-3 with TRBJ1-1, with D possibly TRBD1 on 5 matching bases. The CDR3 is 11 amino acids. The V gene lost 3 bases and the J gene lost 10 bases, with 9 bases spanning the gap. Germline assignment: CDR1 MNHEY and CDR2 SVGEGT.